This T cell receptor (beta chain) was obtained from a study of cytomegalovirus exposure and HLA in healthy donors. In the PCR, 60 Vbeta and 13 Jbeta primers were used. Some clones are missing from TCRdb's copy, which holds only in-frame ones; the method was immunoSEQ multiplex PCR. Found here are 200,000 to 250,000 clones, 77% of them singletons; the top ten hold around 2.9%. The clonotype was recovered from a woman aged 55-70 years in good health and CMV-seropositive. The sequencing sample was made of PBMCs.

DNA for the CDR3: TGCGCCAGCAGTGACCCCAGGACTAGCGGGAACAATGAGCAGTTCTTC. Its translation: CASSDPRTSGNNEQFF. The chain couples TRBV10-1 to TRBJ2-1; 12 bases are shared with TRBD2. CDR3 length equals 16 residues. Germline V lookup: CDR1 WNHNN, CDR2 SYGVQD (reference sequence). V shed 3 bases and J 5 bases; nucleotides not matched to a gene: 5.